The clone carrying this T cell receptor (beta chain) occurred once. The data originate from a study of blood T cell repertoires in COVID-19. The wider study: Researchers got acute and convalescent COVID-19 samples from the United States, Italy and Spain. In each case, the material was cDNA or gDNA derived from T cells, B-cell-depleted T cells, or PBMCs.

Study processing details: Scientists estimated how many nucleated cells there were by amplifying reference gene primers. The table came from immunoSEQ multiplex PCR; TCRdb's copy has only in-frame clones and leaves some out. V and J calls and clone size are those listed in that table; D and trimming were worked out from the DNA. The data show roughly 140,000 clones, with about three quarters seen just once and less than 2% held by the top ten. Sample: peripheral blood. This receptor was taken from an older woman with acute or convalescent COVID-19.

In nucleotides, the CDR3 is TGTGCCAGCAGCCGTGGACTAGCGGGAGTCTATGAGCAGTTCTTC. Protein product: CASSRGLAGVYEQFF. This chain joins TRBV6-5 and TRBJ2-1, with 13 bases identical to TRBD2. The CDR3 is made up of 15 amino acids. J lost 8 bases, V lost 6 bases, and 7 bases had no gene match. Germline V CDR1 and CDR2: MNHEY, SVGAGI.